This T cell receptor beta chain was sequenced in a study of radiotherapy plus CTLA-4 blockade in lung cancer. Turning to the study itself: Overall, around 20% of patients showed an objective response, while 25% to 35% attained disease control. Study results and caveats: How blood T cell clones changed early, along with interferon-beta, reportedly forecast response best.

In chemo-refractory metastatic non-small-cell lung cancer, patients got ipilimumab CTLA-4 blockade together with focal radiation. Comments on this clone: The antigen is undetermined.

The CDR3 has 17 residues. CDR1 and CDR2 (germline): MDHEN, SYDVKM. The V gene lost 5 bases and the J gene lost 0 bases, with 18 bases spanning the gap. Sequencing used immunoSEQ multiplex PCR; TCRdb keeps in-frame clones, though not all of them. The sample contains approximately 52,000 clones, more than 75% of which appear only once. The sequence was obtained from a human donor with non-small cell lung cancer who had a complete response to radiotherapy plus ipilimumab. This sequence joins TRBV28 and TRBJ2-3; TRBD1 is a possible D gene (6 bases). Source: peripheral blood, taken from a patient treated with radiotherapy plus ipilimumab. Here the CDR3 reads CASSEPGGQMSTDTQYF. DNA for the CDR3: TGTGCCAGCAGTGAACCGGGCGGACAGATGAGCACAGATACGCAGTATTTT.